A single sample gave rise to the 25 T cell receptor beta chains below, sequenced in a study of T cell repertoires in cytomegalovirus infection (dated by TCRdb to between 2018 and 2021). Sequencing was carried out with an Illumina HiSeq 1500. Through fastp at Q25 and MiXCR, TCRdb rebuilt clones from the public reads, retaining in-frame beta chains. Each CDR3 protein gets just one entry, which takes the most common genes and DNA from the rows behind it. The sample data list around 200,000 distinct CDR3 sequences, and about 18% of these were observed just once. The ten largest account for under 30% of the sample. The specimen sequenced was CD8+ T cells from PBMCs. These receptors all come from a human donor in good health (CMV status not recorded). Some clones in this sample may be carry-over from other donors' samples.

V usage is TRBV7-8 and J usage is TRBJ1-2, with TRBD1 identical over 7 bases. The CDR3 length is 16 residues. Unmatched junction bases numbered 11, after V lost 4 bases and J lost 3 bases. The germline gives CDR1 SGHVS, CDR2 FQNEAQ. CDR3 DNA sequence: TGTGCCAGCAGCTACTTAACAGGGGACTTGGACTATGGCTACACCTTC. Residues: CASSYLTGDLDYGYTF.

This clonotype appeared many times. V is TRBV12-3 or TRBV12-4 and J is TRBJ1-2, with 8 bases that match TRBD1. The CDR3 spans 13 residues. V lost 6 bases, J lost 4 bases, and 4 bases stayed unmatched. The CDR3 here is CASRPTGGYGYTF. The CDR3, as DNA: TGTGCCAGCAGACCTACAGGGGGCTATGGCTACACCTTC.

The chain couples TRBV5-1 to TRBJ2-1; D might be TRBD2 (6 bases). V shed 1 base and J shed 7 bases, with 12 bases lying between them. Germline V gene sequence: CDR1 SGHRS, CDR2 YFSETQ. CDR3 length: 14 amino acids. The CDR3 protein is CASSLTSIRNEQFF. The CDR3, as DNA: TGCGCCAGCAGCTTGACTAGCATTAGGAATGAGCAGTTCTTC. The variable domain in full, completed from reference TRBV5-1 and TRBJ2-1, reads KAGVTQTPRYLIKTRGQQVTLSCSPISGHRSVSWYQQTPGQGLQFLFEYFSETQRNKGNFPGRFSGRQFSNSRSEMNVSTLELGDSALYLCASSLTSIRNEQFFGPGTRLTVL.

The chain couples TRBV12-3 or TRBV12-4 to TRBJ2-3, with D unresolved. The CDR3 is made up of 17 amino acids. V was shortened by 6 bases and J by 0 bases, with 19 bases between the two germline ends. CDR3 DNA: TGTGCCAGCAGGCCTACCTACGCGGCTAATAGCACAGATACGCAGTATTTT. Translating gives CASRPTYAANSTDTQYF.

This clonotype occurred a few times. The V call is TRBV4-3, the J call TRBJ2-5; perhaps D is TRBD1 or TRBD2 (7 bases each). The length of the CDR3 is 16 residues. Germline lookup yields CDR1 LGHNA and CDR2 YSLEER. The V end was cut by 1 base, the J end by 2 bases, with 14 bases between. The CDR3 region is CASSQGGGTDQETQYF. Written as DNA, the CDR3 is TGCGCCAGCAGCCAAGGGGGGGGGACAGATCAAGAGACCCAGTACTTC.

This chain uses TRBV28 with TRBJ2-7; either TRBD1 or TRBD2 may fit D (6 bases each). CDR3 length equals 13 residues. V was clipped by 10 bases and J by 9 bases, with 22 bases between them. The germline CDR1 and CDR2 sequences are MDHEN and SYDVKM. The CDR3 here is CATLGGAWSVQYF. The CDR3 DNA reads TGTGCCACCCTCGGGGGCGCATGGTCGGTGCAGTACTTC.

V and J are TRBV12-3 or TRBV12-4 and TRBJ2-6, with 10 nucleotides matching TRBD1. The CDR3 totals 17 residues. V trimming: 7 bases; J trimming: 2 bases; junction bases outside the gene matches: 8. DNA of the CDR3: TGTGCCAGCACCTTCAGACAGGGGGCAGCTGGGGCCAACGTCCTGACTTTC. Amino acid sequence: CASTFRQGAAGANVLTF.

This chain links TRBV6-1 with TRBJ1-5, with 8 bases fitting TRBD1. The CDR3 contains 16 residues. CDR1 and CDR2 (germline): MNHNS, SASEGT. Trimming cost V 4 bases and J 1 base; bases outside gene matches: 6. The CDR3 DNA is TGTGCCAGCAGTGTTTGGACAGGGAGGAGCAATCAGCCCCAGCATTTT. Its protein product is CASSVWTGRSNQPQHF.

The chain is built from TRBV13 and TRBJ2-2; D possibly corresponds to TRBD1 (5 bases). The germline gives CDR1 PRHDT, CDR2 FYEKMQ (reference sequence). CDR3 size: 15 residues. V was pared by 5 bases and J by 7 bases, with 17 bases between. CDR3 sequence: CASSPSQEENGELFF. The CDR3 DNA is TGTGCCAGCAGCCCCTCACAGGAAGAGAACGGGGAGCTGTTTTTT.

This clonotype was counted a few times. The chain carries TRBV5-4 and TRBJ1-2; D is uncertain. V dropped 0 bases and J dropped 8 bases, with 11 bases sitting between them. Germline values: CDR1 SGHNT, CDR2 YYREEE (reference sequence). The CDR3 is made up of 13 amino acids. The CDR3 region is CASSLGGSRGYTF. In DNA form, the CDR3 reads TGTGCCAGCAGCTTGGGGGGAAGTAGAGGCTACACCTTC.

V gene TRBV7-9 combines with J gene TRBJ1-2, with D uncertain. The V end was cut by 4 bases, the J end by 0 bases, with 18 bases between. CDR3 length: 17 residues. The germline V gene encodes CDR1 SEHNR and CDR2 FQNEAQ (reference sequence). CDR3 protein: CASSSPSLTKTNYGYTF. DNA of the CDR3: TGTGCCAGCAGCTCCCCCTCCCTGACAAAAACTAACTATGGCTACACCTTC.

This clonotype was counted only a few times. This chain connects TRBV20-1 to TRBJ1-1; D unclear. This CDR3 spans 16 amino acids. Germline loops: CDR1 DFQATT, CDR2 SNEGSKA (reference sequence). Trimming left V 3 bases short and J 4 bases short, with 21 bases between. The CDR3 spells CSARRVSPPRSTEAFF. Here the CDR3 DNA reads TGCAGTGCTAGGAGGGTGAGTCCCCCGAGGAGCACTGAAGCTTTCTTT.

The sample holds a few counts of this clonotype. The rearrangement links TRBV29-1 to TRBJ2-7; tentatively, D is TRBD1 (5 bases). The germline V and J ends were trimmed by 4 bases and 1 base, with 8 bases remaining between them. CDR3 size: 12 residues. Germline loops: CDR1 SQVTM, CDR2 ANQGSEA. This CDR3 reads CSVAGRSYEQYF. In DNA, the CDR3 is TGCAGCGTTGCAGGGCGGTCCTACGAGCAGTACTTC.

This rearrangement joins TRBV7-6 to TRBJ1-5, with 7 bases aligning to TRBD1. The germline CDR1 and CDR2 sequences are SGHVS and FNYEAQ. Trimming took 6 bases from V and 5 from J; bases not matched to a gene: 7. This CDR3 is 14 amino acids long. The CDR3 nucleotides are TGTGCCAGCAGTTCCCGGACAGGTTATCAGCCCCAGCATTTT. Translating it yields CASSSRTGYQPQHF. Full variable domain (outside the CDR3, taken from reference TRBV7-6 and TRBJ1-5): GAGVSQSPRYKVTKRGQDVALRCDPISGHVSLYWYRQALGQGPEFLTYFNYEAQQDKSGLPNDRFSAERPEGSISTLTIQRTEQRDSAMYRCASSSRTGYQPQHFGDGTRLSIL.

This clonotype was seen more than once but under ten times. The chain has TRBV7-9 and TRBJ2-1; tentatively, D is TRBD1 (5 bases). The CDR3 totals 17 residues. The germline V gene has CDR1 SEHNR and CDR2 FQNEAQ (reference sequence). The ends were cut back, 5 bases at V and 4 bases at J, with 21 bases in the middle. Written as DNA, the CDR3 is TGTGCCAGCAGCCGGTACAGTGGGGCCACCTTATACAATGAGCAGTTCTTC. It specifies CASSRYSGATLYNEQFF. The variable domain in full, with the rest retrieved from reference TRBV7-9 and TRBJ2-1, is DTGVSQNPRHKITKRGQNVTFRCDPISEHNRLYWYRQTLGQGPEFLTYFQNEAQLEKSRLLSDRFSAERPKGSFSTLEIQRTEQGDSAMYLCASSRYSGATLYNEQFFGPGTRLTVL.

This clonotype occurred many times. The chain uses TRBV7-2 and TRBJ2-5; 10 nucleotides align to TRBD2. Unmatched junction bases numbered 9, after V lost 5 bases and J lost 3 bases. Looked up from germline, CDR1 is SGHTA and CDR2 is FQGNSA. The CDR3 covers 16 residues. CDR3 DNA sequence: TGTGCCAGCAGCCGTTGGGGAGCGGGGGGGGAAGAGACCCAGTACTTC. Encoded protein: CASSRWGAGGEETQYF.

This clonotype was seen more than once but under ten times. The rearrangement joins TRBV7-2 to TRBJ2-4, with 9 bases identical to TRBD1. CDR3 length: 16 residues. Germline values: CDR1 SGHTA, CDR2 FQGNSA. V was pared by 2 bases and J by 4 bases, with 6 bases of the junction left unmatched. The CDR3 DNA follows: TGTGCCAGCAGCTTAACGCACAGGGGGCTGAAAAACATTCAGTACTTC. Its protein is CASSLTHRGLKNIQYF.

This clonotype was seen more than once but under ten times. The chain is built from TRBV20-1 and TRBJ2-7, with D unclear. Trimming pared 1 base from V and 3 bases from J, leaving 10 bases between. Germline V gene sequence: CDR1 DFQATT, CDR2 SNEGSKA (reference sequence). This CDR3 is built from 13 residues. The CDR3 DNA sequence: TGCAGTGCTAGAGGGCCGGAGAGCTACGAGCAGTACTTC. Translating it yields CSARGPESYEQYF.

The V call is TRBV27, the J call TRBJ2-6; possibly TRBD1 for D (6 bases). V was clipped by 0 bases and J by 4 bases, with 13 bases between them. The V gene's germline CDR1 is MNHEY and CDR2 SMNVEV (reference sequence). This CDR3 region has 17 residues. This CDR3 reads CASSLSQRGYGANVLTF. CDR3 bases: TGTGCCAGCAGTTTATCGCAAAGGGGGTACGGGGCCAACGTCCTGACTTTC.

This clonotype has only a few counts. The V and J genes are TRBV28 and TRBJ2-1; D is undetermined. V gave up 4 bases and J gave up 9 bases, with 13 bases separating them. The CDR3 length is 13 residues. Per the germline V gene, CDR1 is MDHEN and CDR2 is SYDVKM. The CDR3 sequence: CASSYVGVSEQFF. The CDR3 bases are TGTGCCAGCAGTTACGTGGGTGTTAGTGAGCAGTTCTTC.

This clonotype was seen a few times. The V and J genes are TRBV5-1 and TRBJ2-7; no clear D. Germline lookup yields CDR1 SGHRS and CDR2 YFSETQ. V lost 2 bases, J lost 0 bases, and 9 bases lay in between. The CDR3 consists of 14 residues. CDR3 region: CASSFDASSYEQYF. The CDR3 DNA sequence: TGCGCCAGCAGCTTCGACGCGAGCTCCTACGAGCAGTACTTC.

The table lists this clonotype with a few counts. This rearrangement joins TRBV30 to TRBJ2-1; 11 bases line up with TRBD2. The germline CDR1 and CDR2 sequences are GTSNPN and SVGIG (reference sequence). The CDR3 covers 14 residues. V lost 1 base, J lost 4 bases, and 0 bases stayed unmatched. The CDR3 DNA reads as TGTGCCTGGAGTGGACTAGCGGGGTACAATGAGCAGTTCTTC. Translating it yields CAWSGLAGYNEQFF.

The chain carries TRBV5-6 and TRBJ2-1, with a tentative D call TRBD1 (6 bases). V lost 0 bases, J lost 9 bases, and 7 bases lay in between. This CDR3 has 12 residues. The germline V gene has CDR1 SGHDT and CDR2 YYEEEE. The CDR3 DNA reads TGTGCCAGCAGCTTGGGACAGGCTGAGCAGTTCTTC. Translated, it gives CASSLGQAEQFF.

This clonotype was picked up many times. The gene calls are TRBV20-1 and TRBJ1-2, with a possible D match to TRBD1 (5 bases). The CDR3 sequence is 14 residues long. The ends were cut back, 0 bases at V and 8 bases at J, with 16 bases in the middle. Germline CDR1 reads DFQATT; CDR2 reads SNEGSKA (reference sequence). For the CDR3, the DNA is TGCAGTGCTAGAGACCGGGACGTCCCTAGAGGCTACACCTTC. It codes for CSARDRDVPRGYTF.

In this sample, this clonotype turned up a few times. The chain couples TRBV6-2 or TRBV6-3 to TRBJ2-1; no reliable D call. The V end lost 2 bases, the J end lost 4 bases, and 9 bases lay between the germline ends. The CDR3 loop spans 14 amino acids. Germline-derived CDR1 and CDR2 are MNHEY and SVGEGT. CDR3 sequence reads: CASSYGRAYNEQFF. For the CDR3, the DNA is TGTGCCAGCAGTTACGGTCGGGCTTACAATGAGCAGTTCTTC.